The source of this T cell receptor (beta chain) is a study of blood T cell repertoires in COVID-19. Overall study: Both acute and convalescent COVID-19 samples were obtained from the United States, Italy and Spain. T cells, B-cell-depleted T cells, or PBMCs supplied cDNA or gDNA.

CDR1 KGHSH and CDR2 LQKENI come from the germline V gene. The CDR3 is made up of 16 amino acids. V was shortened by 4 bases and J by 0 bases, with 15 bases between the two germline ends. Original processing methods: Nucleated cell counts were estimated from reference gene primer amplification. The table came from immunoSEQ multiplex PCR; TCRdb's copy has only in-frame clones and leaves some out. V, J and clone size were drawn from that table, and D and trimming were deduced from the DNA. The repertoire holds approximately 60,000 clones, roughly 84% seen once, with 20% in the top ten. The receptor comes from an elderly woman with active or convalescent COVID-19. J is TRBJ1-2 and V is TRBV18; D perhaps matches TRBD1 (6 bases). Sequenced: peripheral blood. The DNA for the CDR3 is TGTGCCAGCTCACTGTATCGGGACAACTCTAACTATGGCTACACCTTC. The encoded protein is CASSLYRDNSNYGYTF.